The 21 T cell receptor beta chains listed next were all sequenced from one sample in a study of cytomegalovirus exposure and HLA in healthy donors. The PCR employed 60 Vbeta primers together with 13 Jbeta primers. Some clones are missing from TCRdb's copy, which holds only in-frame ones; the method was immunoSEQ multiplex PCR. The sample consists of about 120,000 clones, 80% to 85% of them appearing once. Material: PBMCs. Receptor source: a woman between 25 and 40 years old in good health and CMV-seronegative.

The rearrangement links TRBV10-3 to TRBJ2-3; TRBD1 matches at 8 bases. The CDR3 is 13 amino acids. Looked up from germline, CDR1 is ENHRY and CDR2 is SYGVKD. V shed 7 bases, J shed 6 bases, and the junction held 6 bases outside the gene matches. The CDR3 DNA reads TGTGCCATCATGACAGGGGTTTCCGATACGCAGTATTTT. This codes for CAIMTGVSDTQYF.

The chain is built from TRBV27 and TRBJ2-1, with 11 positions matching TRBD2. The CDR3 covers 15 residues. Trimming took 6 bases from V and 10 from J; bases not matched to a gene: 11. Germline V CDR1 and CDR2: MNHEY, SMNVEV (reference sequence). In nucleotides, the CDR3 is TGTGCCAGCAGCCTGACTAGCGGGACTGTTGGCGAGCAGTTCTTC. Translated: CASSLTSGTVGEQFF.

The chain joins TRBV7-2 to TRBJ2-4; possible D gene TRBD2, 6 bases. The V gene's germline CDR1 is SGHTA and CDR2 FQGNSA. Trimming pared 5 bases from V and 4 bases from J, leaving 18 bases between. CDR3 length equals 16 residues. CDR3 DNA sequence: TGTGCCAGCAGCCCACCGATGTTGGGGGGAAAAAACATTCAGTACTTC. Its translation is CASSPPMLGGKNIQYF.

J is TRBJ2-7 and V is TRBV6-8; a weak D match, TRBD1 (6 bases). V was pared by 6 bases and J by 3 bases, with 12 bases between. The CDR3 totals 13 residues. Germline V gene lookup returns CDR1 MNHGY and CDR2 SAAAGT. CDR3 sequence (DNA): TGTGCCAGCAGGCGAGGGACAAACTACGAGCAGTACTTC. Translated, it gives CASRRGTNYEQYF.

This chain uses TRBV5-6 with TRBJ2-3; weak D call: TRBD2 (6 bases). This CDR3 contains 16 residues. Germline loops: CDR1 SGHDT, CDR2 YYEEEE. The V gene lost 0 bases and the J gene lost 1 base, with 12 bases spanning the gap. DNA for the CDR3: TGTGCCAGCAGCTTGGCTGTAGCGGCCGGCACAGATACGCAGTATTTT. It specifies CASSLAVAAGTDTQYF. Supplemented by reference TRBV5-6 and TRBJ2-3, the full variable domain reads DAGVTQSPTHLIKTRGQQVTLRCSPKSGHDTVSWYQQALGQGPQFIFQYYEEEERQRGNFPDRFSGHQFPNYSSELNVNALLLGDSALYLCASSLAVAAGTDTQYFGPGTRLTVL.

The CDR3 loop reads CATHPVGQVFSGANVLTF. The CDR3 coding sequence is TGTGCCACCCACCCCGTTGGACAGGTGTTCTCTGGGGCCAACGTCCTGACTTTC. The chain couples TRBV19 to TRBJ2-6, with TRBD1 identical over 7 bases. CDR1 is LNHDA and CDR2 is SQIVND in the germline V gene (reference sequence). This CDR3 comprises 18 residues. J gave up 0 bases and V 10 bases, and 15 bases lay outside the gene matches.

The chain employs TRBV19 and TRBJ2-7, with D maybe TRBD2 (5 bases). This CDR3 is 13 amino acids long. The V gene's germline CDR1 is LNHDA and CDR2 SQIVND (reference sequence). Trimming stripped 1 base from V and 3 bases from J, with 7 bases between. CDR3 sequence (DNA): TGTGCCAGTAGTATAGCTCGGGGCTACGAGCAGTACTTC. Protein sequence: CASSIARGYEQYF.

The chain employs TRBV9 and TRBJ2-1; a possible D gene is TRBD2 (6 bases). CDR1 is SGDLS, CDR2 YYNGEE, per germline. This CDR3 has 16 amino acids. Trimming pared 0 bases from V and 10 bases from J, leaving 20 bases between. The CDR3 DNA is TGTGCCAGCAGCGTAGAGGAGGGCAGGGTCGGGTGGGAGCAGTTCTTC. Translation gives CASSVEEGRVGWEQFF.

With regard to this clone: This sample includes further DNA sequences coding for the same CDR3. The chain employs TRBV18 and TRBJ1-2, with 7 bases fitting TRBD1. The germline CDR1 and CDR2 sequences are KGHSH and LQKENI. With V trimmed by 3 bases and J by 3 bases, 1 base remained unmatched. This CDR3 has 13 residues. CDR3 in amino acids: CASSPDRDYGYTF. DNA of the CDR3: TGTGCCAGCTCACCTGACAGGGACTATGGCTACACCTTC.

The chain carries TRBV5-4 and TRBJ2-7, with unresolved D. The CDR3 totals 12 residues. Germline values: CDR1 SGHNT, CDR2 YYREEE (reference sequence). Trimming pared 6 bases from V and 5 bases from J, leaving 12 bases between. DNA of the CDR3: TGTGCCAGCATCTCACAAGAAAACGAGCAGTACTTC. It codes for CASISQENEQYF.

This sequence joins TRBV7-3 and TRBJ1-1; weak D call: TRBD1 (5 bases). The CDR3 length is 13 residues. In germline, CDR1 is SGHTA, CDR2 FQGTGA. The V end was cut by 4 bases, the J end by 7 bases, with 13 bases between. CDR3 DNA sequence: TGTGCCAGCAGCTCCCCTGGGGCCTGTGAAGCTTTCTTT. Amino acid sequence: CASSSPGACEAFF.

The chain combines TRBV10-3 with TRBJ2-2, with TRBD2 identical over 7 bases. The CDR3 length is 16 residues. Germline V gene sequence: CDR1 ENHRY, CDR2 SYGVKD. The J segment lost 5 bases and the V segment lost 0 bases, leaving 6 bases of the junction unmatched. The chain's CDR3 is CAISESMAGATGELFF. CDR3 in DNA: TGTGCCATCAGTGAGTCAATGGCGGGAGCGACCGGGGAGCTGTTTTTT.

The chain's CDR3 is CASSEGPRGWENEQFF. CDR3 sequence (DNA): TGTGCCAGCAGTGAAGGTCCCCGGGGTTGGGAGAATGAGCAGTTCTTC. This chain connects TRBV6-1 to TRBJ2-1; D is perhaps TRBD2 (5 bases). V lost 1 base, J lost 7 bases, and 17 bases lay in between. Germline V gene lookup returns CDR1 MNHNS and CDR2 SASEGT. The CDR3 consists of 16 residues.

CDR3 sequence (DNA): TGTGCCAGCAGCTTCTGGCCGGGAACTAATGAAAAACTGTTTTTT. The encoded protein is CASSFWPGTNEKLFF. This rearrangement joins TRBV7-2 to TRBJ1-4; D gene unclear. The CDR3 contains 15 residues. The V end lost 3 bases, the J end lost 1 base, and 9 bases lay between the germline ends. CDR1 is SGHTA, CDR2 FQGNSA, per germline.

This chain connects TRBV18 to TRBJ1-1; 7 nucleotides match TRBD1. The V segment lost 3 bases and the J segment 1 base; nucleotides outside the gene matches: 5. CDR1 KGHSH and CDR2 LQKENI come from the germline V gene. This CDR3 is 15 amino acids long. Here the CDR3 reads CASSPMTGWNTEAFF. CDR3 DNA: TGTGCCAGCTCACCTATGACAGGGTGGAACACTGAAGCTTTCTTT.

The chain recombines TRBV28 with TRBJ1-1, with 9 bases identical to TRBD1. V lost 8 bases to trimming and J lost 3 bases; unmatched junction nucleotides: 10. The CDR3 is made up of 15 amino acids. The germline V gene has CDR1 MDHEN and CDR2 SYDVKM. CDR3 DNA: TGTGCCAGCCTGGCCCTCGGACAGGGGTACACTGAAGCTTTCTTT. It specifies CASLALGQGYTEAFF.

A note on this clone: The CDR3 does not close with the conserved phenylalanine or tryptophan, likely indicating a read error. The chain combines TRBV4-1 with TRBJ1-2; the match to TRBD1 covers 9 bases. This CDR3 has 17 residues. V gave up 0 bases and J gave up 3 bases; unmatched junction bases: 8. Germline CDR1 reads MGHRA; CDR2 reads YSYEKL. In DNA, the CDR3 is TGCGCCAGCAGCCAAGAAGATACAGGGGGCGAAGACTATGGCTACACCCTC. Its protein product is CASSQEDTGGEDYGYTL.

The chain couples TRBV5-4 to TRBJ2-3, with TRBD2 matching over 7 bases. This CDR3 has 15 amino acids. The germline V gene encodes CDR1 SGHNT and CDR2 YYREEE (reference sequence). The junction had 13 bases not matched to a gene; V was cut back by 3 bases and J by 9 bases. CDR3 amino acids: CASSSQTSPQDTQYF. CDR3 in DNA: TGTGCCAGCAGCTCTCAGACTAGCCCTCAAGACACGCAGTATTTT.

The genes are TRBV4-3 and TRBJ2-2, with 8 nucleotides matching TRBD2. The CDR3 runs to 22 residues. Germline V gives CDR1 LGHNA, CDR2 YSLEER. The V gene end was trimmed by 0 bases and the J gene end by 6 bases; junction bases not matched to a gene: 24. The CDR3 protein is CASSQELRGRGGLPPPAGELFF. The CDR3, as DNA: TGCGCCAGCAGCCAAGAACTACGGGGCCGGGGGGGACTCCCTCCTCCGGCCGGGGAGCTGTTTTTT.

The V gene is TRBV19, the J gene TRBJ2-7; TRBD2 agrees at 15 bases. CDR3 size: 17 residues. J gave up 4 bases and V 5 bases, and 9 bases lay outside the gene matches. Germline V gives CDR1 LNHDA, CDR2 SQIVND (reference sequence). As DNA, the CDR3 is TGTGCCAGTAGTTCCGGGACTAGCGGGAGGAGGGAGTACGAGCAGTACTTC. Residues: CASSSGTSGRREYEQYF.

This chain links TRBV4-2 with TRBJ2-1; 7 bases align to TRBD1. Germline CDR1 reads LGHNA; CDR2 reads YNFKEQ. The length of the CDR3 is 17 residues. V was clipped by 4 bases and J by 0 bases; unmatched bases: 9. In nucleotides, the CDR3 is TGTGCCAGCAGCCGCTCCGGACAGGTCTTCTCCTACAATGAGCAGTTCTTC. Translated: CASSRSGQVFSYNEQFF.